These T cell receptor beta chains were read from a single sample in a study of technical replicates of blood from a handful of donors. Repertoires were generated with immunoSEQ multiplex PCR, while TCRdb's copy carries only in-frame clones and drops some. The table has about 75,000 clones, approximately 96% seen once; the top ten hold under 0.35%. The sequencing sample was made of T cells isolated from PBMCs. These receptors came from a human donor in good health. Both conserved end residues are part of each CDR3. Each record gives: J gene, D gene, clone size, V gene, CDR3 DNA, CDR3 protein. D genes are given only for firm matches. A clone size is listed for some rows: how often the clone was seen (once, few, many), or a class if it is expanded.

J gene: TRBJ1-5
D gene: -
clone size: once
V gene: TRBV27
CDR3 DNA: TGTGCCAGCAGTTTATTGGGCCAGCGGGGCAATCAGCCCCAGCATTTT
CDR3 protein: CASSLLGQRGNQPQHF

J gene: TRBJ2-3
D gene: -
clone size: -
V gene: TRBV7-2
CDR3 DNA: TGTGCCAGCAGCTCACAGGGCCAACAAATCACAGATACGCAGTATTTT
CDR3 protein: CASSSQGQQITDTQYF

J gene: TRBJ1-1
D gene: -
clone size: -
V gene: TRBV4-1
CDR3 DNA: TGCGCCAGCAGCCAAGTACGGGGGAACACTGAAGCTTTCTTT
CDR3 protein: CASSQVRGNTEAFF

J gene: TRBJ2-1
D gene: TRBD2
clone size: -
V gene: TRBV19
CDR3 DNA: TGTGCCAGTAGTATACTAGCGGGGGTGGGTTACAATGAGCAGTTCTTC
CDR3 protein: CASSILAGVGYNEQFF

J gene: TRBJ1-5
D gene: -
clone size: -
V gene: TRBV27
CDR3 DNA: TGTGCCACCGCGGCAAGGCATAGCAATCAGCCCCAGCATTTT
CDR3 protein: CATAARHSNQPQHF

J gene: TRBJ2-4
D gene: -
clone size: -
V gene: TRBV4-3
CDR3 DNA: TGCGCCAGCAGCCAAGAATGGGGGCCGGGAAACATTCAGTACTTC
CDR3 protein: CASSQEWGPGNIQYF

J gene: TRBJ2-2
D gene: TRBD2
clone size: -
V gene: TRBV9
CDR3 DNA: TGTGCCAGCAGCGTACTAGCGGGAGGGGTCACCGGGGAGCTGTTTTTT
CDR3 protein: CASSVLAGGVTGELFF

J gene: TRBJ1-5
D gene: TRBD1
clone size: -
V gene: TRBV7-9
CDR3 DNA: TGTGCCAGCAGCTTAGATCTGGGGACAGATTATAGCAATCAGCCCCAGCATTTT
CDR3 protein: CASSLDLGTDYSNQPQHF

J gene: TRBJ1-2
D gene: TRBD1
clone size: -
V gene: TRBV19
CDR3 DNA: TGTGCCAGTACCGAAGGGGGCGCTTATGATGGCTACACCTTC
CDR3 protein: CASTEGGAYDGYTF

J gene: TRBJ2-7
D gene: -
clone size: -
V gene: TRBV11-2
CDR3 DNA: TGTGCCAGCAGCTTTAGCGGTAGCTCCTACGAGCAGTACTTC
CDR3 protein: CASSFSGSSYEQYF

J gene: TRBJ2-7
D gene: TRBD1
clone size: -
V gene: TRBV28
CDR3 DNA: TGTGCCAGCAGTTTACTATTGGACAGGGACGGTGAGCAGTACTTC
CDR3 protein: CASSLLLDRDGEQYF

J gene: TRBJ2-7
D gene: -
clone size: -
V gene: TRBV5-4
CDR3 DNA: TGTGCCAGCAGCGTTCCGGGGTCCGACTCCTACGAGCAGTACTTC
CDR3 protein: CASSVPGSDSYEQYF

J gene: TRBJ2-2
D gene: TRBD2
clone size: -
V gene: TRBV7-9
CDR3 DNA: TGTGCCAGCAGCTTAGTCCGAAGCGGGAGGGGTACCGGGGAGCTGTTTTTT
CDR3 protein: CASSLVRSGRGTGELFF

J gene: TRBJ2-7
D gene: -
clone size: -
V gene: TRBV5-1
CDR3 DNA: TGCGCCAGCAGCTTACAGGGGACTAGTTACGAGCAGTACTTC
CDR3 protein: CASSLQGTSYEQYF

J gene: TRBJ1-1
D gene: -
clone size: -
V gene: TRBV6-6
CDR3 DNA: TGTGCCAGCAGTTACCCCGACAGGACCAAGAACACTGAAGCTTTCTTT
CDR3 protein: CASSYPDRTKNTEAFF

J gene: TRBJ2-3
D gene: -
clone size: -
V gene: TRBV27
CDR3 DNA: TGTGCCAGCAGTTTCGCAGGGTATAGAGATACGCAGTATTTT
CDR3 protein: CASSFAGYRDTQYF

J gene: TRBJ2-7
D gene: TRBD2
clone size: -
V gene: TRBV9
CDR3 DNA: TGTGCCAGCAGTCCCGGGACTAGCGGTAGCTCCTACGAGCAGTACTTC
CDR3 protein: CASSPGTSGSSYEQYF

J gene: TRBJ1-5
D gene: TRBD1
clone size: -
V gene: TRBV19
CDR3 DNA: TGTGCCAGTAGGGATTTCGGGACAGGGACAGGGCCCCAGCATTTT
CDR3 protein: CASRDFGTGTGPQHF

J gene: TRBJ2-1
D gene: -
clone size: -
V gene: TRBV19
CDR3 DNA: TGTGCCAGTAGTACGAGGGCCCTCGAGAGAGAGCAGTTCTTC
CDR3 protein: CASSTRALEREQFF

J gene: TRBJ1-5
D gene: -
clone size: -
V gene: TRBV27
CDR3 DNA: TGTGCCAGCAGGCAGGGGTATCAGCCCCAGCATTTT
CDR3 protein: CASRQGYQPQHF

J gene: TRBJ1-4
D gene: TRBD1
clone size: -
V gene: TRBV7-9
CDR3 DNA: TGTGCCAGCAGCTCGGGACAGTTTGAAAAACTGTTTTTT
CDR3 protein: CASSSGQFEKLFF

J gene: TRBJ2-1
D gene: -
clone size: -
V gene: TRBV27
CDR3 DNA: TGTGCCAGCAGCCTAGGGGGGGATGAGCAGTTCTTC
CDR3 protein: CASSLGGDEQFF

J gene: TRBJ2-7
D gene: -
clone size: -
V gene: TRBV6-1
CDR3 DNA: TGTGCCAGCAGTGAAGCAGACTCAGGAGGCGCCTACGAGCAGTACTTC
CDR3 protein: CASSEADSGGAYEQYF

J gene: TRBJ2-1
D gene: -
clone size: -
V gene: TRBV9
CDR3 DNA: TGTGCCAGCAGCGTAGGGGGTCTGGGGGGTACTTTCAATGAGCAGTTCTTC
CDR3 protein: CASSVGGLGGTFNEQFF

J gene: TRBJ1-4
D gene: -
clone size: -
V gene: TRBV28
CDR3 DNA: TGTGCCAGCAGTTTGTTGGACACACTGTCCGAAAAACTGTTTTTT
CDR3 protein: CASSLLDTLSEKLFF

J gene: TRBJ1-5
D gene: TRBD1
clone size: -
V gene: TRBV7-2
CDR3 DNA: TGTGCCAGCAGCCAAGGACAGGGTCAAGCACAGCCCCAGCATTTT
CDR3 protein: CASSQGQGQAQPQHF

J gene: TRBJ1-1
D gene: -
clone size: -
V gene: TRBV18
CDR3 DNA: TGTGCCAGCTCACCAACCTCTCAGACTAAAGCTTTCTTT
CDR3 protein: CASSPTSQTKAFF

J gene: TRBJ2-1
D gene: -
clone size: -
V gene: TRBV4-1
CDR3 DNA: TGCGCCAGCAGCCAAAGGGAAGGAGGGCATGAGCAGTTCTTC
CDR3 protein: CASSQREGGHEQFF

J gene: TRBJ1-1
D gene: -
clone size: -
V gene: TRBV11-2
CDR3 DNA: TGTGCCAGCAGCCTACCGATTGGTACTGAAGCTTTCTTT
CDR3 protein: CASSLPIGTEAFF

J gene: TRBJ2-1
D gene: TRBD2
clone size: -
V gene: TRBV4-2
CDR3 DNA: TGTGCCAGCAGCCAAGCATATGGAAAGGGAGGGAACAATGAGCAGTTCTTC
CDR3 protein: CASSQAYGKGGNNEQFF

J gene: TRBJ2-5
D gene: TRBD2
clone size: -
V gene: TRBV9
CDR3 DNA: TGTGCCAGCAGCTGGGGACTAGCGGGAGGAGAGACCCAGTACTTC
CDR3 protein: CASSWGLAGGETQYF

J gene: TRBJ2-1
D gene: TRBD1
clone size: -
V gene: TRBV7-3
CDR3 DNA: TGTGCCAGCAGCTCGACAGGGTCTGGGGATGAGCAGTTCTTC
CDR3 protein: CASSSTGSGDEQFF

J gene: TRBJ2-6
D gene: -
clone size: -
V gene: TRBV7-2
CDR3 DNA: TGTGCCAGCAGCTCGACAGGCGCCCGCTCTGGGGCCAACGTCCTGACTTTC
CDR3 protein: CASSSTGARSGANVLTF

J gene: TRBJ2-7
D gene: TRBD2
clone size: -
V gene: TRBV9
CDR3 DNA: TGTGCCAGCAGCGTAGCTGCGGCGGGGGTAGTCTACGAGCAGTACTTC
CDR3 protein: CASSVAAAGVVYEQYF

J gene: TRBJ2-7
D gene: -
clone size: -
V gene: TRBV30
CDR3 DNA: TGTGCCTGGAGTGCCCCGGGGCTAGCGACCTACGAGCAGTACTTC
CDR3 protein: CAWSAPGLATYEQYF

J gene: TRBJ2-3
D gene: -
clone size: -
V gene: TRBV7-3
CDR3 DNA: TGTGCCAGCAGCTTGGGTACCGGGAGCACAGATACGCAGTATTTT
CDR3 protein: CASSLGTGSTDTQYF

J gene: TRBJ2-7
D gene: TRBD2
clone size: -
V gene: TRBV9
CDR3 DNA: TGTGCCAGCAGCCCTACTGGCGGGAGGTGGAGTGAGCAGTACTTC
CDR3 protein: CASSPTGGRWSEQYF

J gene: TRBJ2-3
D gene: -
clone size: -
V gene: TRBV10-1
CDR3 DNA: TGCGCCAGCAGTGATGGGAGTCCCACAGATACGCAGTATTTT
CDR3 protein: CASSDGSPTDTQYF

J gene: TRBJ1-2
D gene: -
clone size: -
V gene: TRBV6-5
CDR3 DNA: TGTGCCAGCAGTTACTCGGGAGGTTTTGAGGGCTACACCTTC
CDR3 protein: CASSYSGGFEGYTF

J gene: TRBJ2-2
D gene: -
clone size: -
V gene: TRBV11-3
CDR3 DNA: TGTGCCAGCAGCTTTCAGAACACCGGGGAGCTGTTTTTT
CDR3 protein: CASSFQNTGELFF

J gene: TRBJ2-7
D gene: -
clone size: -
V gene: TRBV7-9
CDR3 DNA: TGTGCCAGCAGCTTAGTTGGGAGTGGATTCGGCGGAATCCACGAGCAGTACTTC
CDR3 protein: CASSLVGSGFGGIHEQYF

J gene: TRBJ1-1
D gene: -
clone size: -
V gene: TRBV15
CDR3 DNA: TGTGCCACCAGCAGAGATGTTAGGAACACTGAAGCTTTCTTT
CDR3 protein: CATSRDVRNTEAFF

J gene: TRBJ1-1
D gene: -
clone size: -
V gene: TRBV7-9
CDR3 DNA: TGTGCCAGCAGCCCAATGCGGGCTGAAGCTTTCTTT
CDR3 protein: CASSPMRAEAFF

J gene: TRBJ2-7
D gene: -
clone size: -
V gene: TRBV29-1
CDR3 DNA: TGCAGCGTTCTTTTTCTCTACGAGCAGTACTTC
CDR3 protein: CSVLFLYEQYF

J gene: TRBJ1-3
D gene: -
clone size: -
V gene: TRBV9
CDR3 DNA: TGTGCCAGCAGCCCGAACTTGGGAGGGGTCATTGGAAACACCATATATTTT
CDR3 protein: CASSPNLGGVIGNTIYF

J gene: TRBJ1-2
D gene: TRBD1
clone size: once
V gene: TRBV30
CDR3 DNA: TGTGCCTGGAGTGTACCGGGACAGAGCTATGGCTACACCTTC
CDR3 protein: CAWSVPGQSYGYTF

J gene: TRBJ2-7
D gene: TRBD1
clone size: -
V gene: TRBV7-6
CDR3 DNA: TGTGCCAGCGCCGGGACAGGCCGCTCCTACGAGCAGTACTTC
CDR3 protein: CASAGTGRSYEQYF

J gene: TRBJ1-5
D gene: -
clone size: -
V gene: TRBV18
CDR3 DNA: TGTGCCAGCTCACGAAGTGCGGGGGAAAATCAGCCCCAGCATTTT
CDR3 protein: CASSRSAGENQPQHF

J gene: TRBJ2-6
D gene: -
clone size: -
V gene: TRBV28
CDR3 DNA: TGTGCCAGCCAGACAGATCACTCTGGGGCCAACGTCCTGACTTTC
CDR3 protein: CASQTDHSGANVLTF

J gene: TRBJ1-2
D gene: -
clone size: -
V gene: TRBV27
CDR3 DNA: TGTGCCAGCAGCCCAGGCCCCTATGGCTACACCTTC
CDR3 protein: CASSPGPYGYTF

J gene: TRBJ2-3
D gene: TRBD2
clone size: -
V gene: TRBV29-1
CDR3 DNA: TGCAGCGTTGAAGATCAACTAGCGGGACTCACAGATACGCAGTATTTT
CDR3 protein: CSVEDQLAGLTDTQYF

J gene: TRBJ2-7
D gene: -
clone size: -
V gene: TRBV10-3
CDR3 DNA: TGTGCCATCAGTGAGGGCAACGAGCAGTACTTC
CDR3 protein: CAISEGNEQYF

J gene: TRBJ2-2
D gene: TRBD1
clone size: -
V gene: TRBV5-1
CDR3 DNA: TGCGCCAGCAGCTTGGGACAGGGGGACACCGGGGAGCTGTTTTTT
CDR3 protein: CASSLGQGDTGELFF

J gene: TRBJ1-2
D gene: -
clone size: -
V gene: TRBV5-1
CDR3 DNA: TGCGCCAGCAGCTGGACCCCGGACGGGAATGGCTACACCTTC
CDR3 protein: CASSWTPDGNGYTF

J gene: TRBJ1-1
D gene: TRBD1
clone size: -
V gene: TRBV4-3
CDR3 DNA: TGCGCCAGCAGCCAGACAGGGGGGAACACTGAAGCTTTCTTT
CDR3 protein: CASSQTGGNTEAFF

J gene: TRBJ1-4
D gene: -
clone size: once
V gene: TRBV19
CDR3 DNA: TGTGCCAGTAGTATTCTAAGAACCCCTAATGAAAAACTGTTTTTT
CDR3 protein: CASSILRTPNEKLFF

J gene: TRBJ2-7
D gene: TRBD2
clone size: -
V gene: TRBV4-1
CDR3 DNA: TGCGCCAGCAGCCAAGATGAAAAACTAGCGGGAGGGCACGAGCAGTACTTC
CDR3 protein: CASSQDEKLAGGHEQYF

J gene: TRBJ1-2
D gene: -
clone size: few
V gene: TRBV9
CDR3 DNA: TGTGCCAGCAGCGTAGGAGGGGGACTAGGCTATGGCTACACCTTC
CDR3 protein: CASSVGGGLGYGYTF

J gene: TRBJ2-7
D gene: -
clone size: -
V gene: TRBV5-6
CDR3 DNA: TGTGCCAGCAGCTTACAGGGCAACGAGCAGTACTTC
CDR3 protein: CASSLQGNEQYF